This T cell receptor beta chain was recovered during a study of blood T cell repertoires in COVID-19. Study at large: COVID-19 samples from acute and convalescent phases originated in the United States, Italy and Spain.

In the source study's methods: Nucleated cell number was recorded as an estimate derived from reference gene primer amplification. The assay was immunoSEQ multiplex PCR, and TCRdb's table has in-frame clones only and misses some. That table furnishes V, J and clone size, whereas the DNA furnished D and trimming. Of approximately 460,000 clones in the sample, 80% to 90% were seen once. V gave up 6 bases and J gave up 3 bases, with 21 bases separating them. In germline, CDR1 is SGHAT, CDR2 FQDESV (reference sequence). This CDR3 is built from 16 residues. Enrolment of Seattle patients took place during active infection, and they were followed longitudinally.

This TCR came from a young man with COVID-19, enrolled during active disease. Input material: peripheral blood. The rearrangement joins TRBV11-1 to TRBJ2-7; weak D call: TRBD2 (7 bases). Written as DNA, the CDR3 is TGTGCCAGCAGTGTTGGGGGGGCCCTCTTCTTCTACGAGCAGTACTTC. It specifies CASSVGGALFFYEQYF.